What follows are 15 T cell receptor beta chains derived from one specimen sequenced in a study of cytomegalovirus exposure and HLA in healthy donors. This table comes from immunoSEQ multiplex PCR, and its TCRdb copy is limited to in-frame clones, with some not included. The table shows 100,000 or so clones, with roughly 87% occurring only once. The sample was PBMCs. Receptors were obtained from a man aged 18 to 29 in good health and CMV-seropositive.

Only a few counts were recorded for this clone. The V and J genes are TRBV7-9 and TRBJ1-5; D may be TRBD1 (6 bases). Germline V CDR1 and CDR2: SEHNR, FQNEAQ (reference sequence). The V end was cut by 7 bases, the J end by 3 bases, with 19 bases between. The CDR3 length is 16 residues. The CDR3 is CASTTGAGGPNQPQHF. CDR3 DNA: TGTGCCAGCACCACGGGTGCCGGGGGGCCCAATCAGCCCCAGCATTTT.

The chain has TRBV11-2 and TRBJ2-1; D perhaps matches TRBD2 (6 bases). Looked up from germline, CDR1 is SGHAT and CDR2 is FQNNGV. The CDR3 consists of 15 residues. With 1 base removed from V and 6 bases from J, the gap between germline ends came to 13 bases. CDR3 in DNA: TGTGCCAGCAGCTTAGCGGGACTTCCTTTCAATGAGCAGTTCTTC. Its translation: CASSLAGLPFNEQFF. The whole variable domain, remainder taken from reference TRBV11-2 and TRBJ2-1, is EAGVAQSPRYKIIEKRQSVAFWCNPISGHATLYWYQQILGQGPKLLIQFQNNGVVDDSQLPKDRFSAERLKGVDSTLKIQPAKLEDSAVYLCASSLAGLPFNEQFFGPGTRLTVL.

This clone came up a few times. The chain recombines TRBV4-2 with TRBJ2-3; D remains unclear. V gave up 2 bases and J gave up 4 bases, with 7 bases separating them. Per the germline V gene, CDR1 is LGHNA and CDR2 is YNFKEQ. The CDR3 extends over 13 amino acids. This chain's CDR3 is CASSQPTADTQYF. The CDR3 DNA sequence: TGTGCCAGCAGCCAACCTACAGCAGATACGCAGTATTTT.

The chain is built from TRBV19 and TRBJ2-7; 11 bases map to TRBD1. J lost 0 bases, V lost 5 bases, and 6 bases had no gene match. Germline V gene lookup returns CDR1 LNHDA and CDR2 SQIVND (reference sequence). The CDR3 extends over 16 amino acids. The DNA of the CDR3 is TGTGCCAGTAGTGCCTCCGGACAGGGGGCCTCCTACGAGCAGTACTTC. Its protein product is CASSASGQGASYEQYF.

The chain links TRBV7-3 to TRBJ2-3, with 7 positions matching TRBD1. This CDR3 has 14 amino acids. Per germline, CDR1 SGHTA and CDR2 FQGTGA. The trim removed 4 bases at V and 4 bases at J, leaving 5 bases unmatched. CDR3 loop: CASSSRQGPDTQYF. CDR3 coding DNA: TGTGCCAGCAGCTCGCGACAGGGCCCAGATACGCAGTATTTT.

The J gene is TRBJ2-7, the V gene TRBV19, with TRBD1 matching 7 bases. CDR3 length: 13 residues. Germline-derived CDR1 and CDR2 are LNHDA and SQIVND (reference sequence). The V gene end was trimmed by 6 bases and the J gene end by 2 bases; junction bases not matched to a gene: 4. CDR3 amino acids: CASRAQGAYEQYF. The CDR3 region has the DNA TGTGCCAGTAGGGCGCAGGGGGCCTACGAGCAGTACTTC. The full variable domain, with the rest looked up from reference TRBV19 and TRBJ2-7, is DGGITQSPKYLFRKEGQNVTLSCEQNLNHDAMYWYRQDPGQGLRLIYYSQIVNDFQKGDIAEGYSVSREKKESFPLTVTSAQKNPTAFYLCASRAQGAYEQYFGPGTRLTVT.

The rearrangement links TRBV29-1 to TRBJ2-3; D possibly corresponds to TRBD2 (5 bases). CDR3 size: 14 residues. The V end was cut by 3 bases, the J end by 8 bases, with 18 bases between. In germline, CDR1 is SQVTM, CDR2 ANQGSEA. CDR3 sequence (DNA): TGCAGCGTTGATTACCCCCAGGTGGCGGGTACGCAGTATTTT. Amino acids: CSVDYPQVAGTQYF.

The J gene is TRBJ2-1, the V gene TRBV11-3, with a tentative D call TRBD1 (7 bases). With 1 base removed from V and 3 bases from J, the gap between germline ends came to 19 bases. CDR1 and CDR2 (germline): SGHNT, YENEEA. The CDR3 loop spans 18 amino acids. The CDR3 DNA reads as TGTGCCAGCAGCTTAGGGGCAGGGGGGCTCCTATACTACAATGAGCAGTTCTTC. It yields the protein CASSLGAGGLLYYNEQFF.

This chain joins TRBV19 and TRBJ1-5, with TRBD1 as a possible D gene (6 bases). The germline V and J ends were trimmed by 2 bases and 4 bases, with 18 bases remaining between them. The CDR3 has 17 amino acids. Germline lookup yields CDR1 LNHDA and CDR2 SQIVND (reference sequence). The DNA for the CDR3 is TGTGCCAGTAGTATAAGGGATCAAGGGGGTGGTAATCAGCCCCAGCATTTT. This translates into CASSIRDQGGGNQPQHF.

The CDR3 DNA follows: TGTGCCAGCACTCCACTCCCAGGACAGCAAGAGACCCAGTACTTC. As protein: CASTPLPGQQETQYF. The chain combines TRBV6-5 with TRBJ2-5; TRBD1 might be the D (6 bases). CDR3 length equals 15 residues. Per the germline V gene, CDR1 is MNHEY and CDR2 is SVGAGI. V was cut by 7 bases and J by 2 bases, with 17 bases left in between.

The chain recombines TRBV9 with TRBJ2-1; D gene unclear. Trimming shortened V by 0 bases and J by 7 bases, and 17 bases separated the two germline ends. Looked up from germline, CDR1 is SGDLS and CDR2 is YYNGEE. The CDR3 length is 16 residues. The CDR3 sequence is CASSVVAGSIGNEQFF. For the CDR3, the DNA is TGTGCCAGCAGCGTAGTGGCAGGATCTATTGGAAATGAGCAGTTCTTC. Variable domain in full (rest from reference TRBV9 and TRBJ2-1): DSGVTQTPKHLITATGQRVTLRCSPRSGDLSVYWYQQSLDQGLQFLIQYYNGEERAKGNILERFSAQQFPDLHSELNLSSLELGDSALYFCASSVVAGSIGNEQFFGPGTRLTVL.

V gene TRBV4-1 combines with J gene TRBJ2-7; tentative D call: TRBD2 (5 bases). Germline V gene lookup returns CDR1 MGHRA and CDR2 YSYEKL. Trimming stripped 1 base from V and 4 bases from J, with 17 bases between. The length of the CDR3 is 16 residues. The CDR3 reads CASSQGVPGSPYEQYF. As DNA, the CDR3 is TGCGCCAGCAGCCAAGGGGTCCCGGGATCCCCATACGAGCAGTACTTC.

This rearrangement joins TRBV6-5 to TRBJ1-2, with D possibly TRBD1 on 5 matching bases. The CDR3 is 14 amino acids. Germline assignment: CDR1 MNHEY and CDR2 SVGAGI. The V end lost 8 bases, the J end lost 3 bases, and 16 bases lay between the germline ends. CDR3 DNA: TGTGCCAGCTCGGAAGACAGTACTTACTATGGCTACACCTTC. Its protein is CASSEDSTYYGYTF.

The gene calls are TRBV7-2 and TRBJ2-4, with TRBD1 as a possible D gene (6 bases). Germline V gives CDR1 SGHTA, CDR2 FQGNSA. V lost 3 bases, J lost 1 base, and 10 bases lay in between. The CDR3 contains 15 residues. CDR3 region: CASSFQGLAKNIQYF. In nucleotides, the CDR3 is TGTGCCAGCAGCTTCCAGGGGTTGGCCAAAAACATTCAGTACTTC.

The chain uses TRBV5-1 and TRBJ2-3; 8 bases line up with TRBD2. The CDR3 is made up of 15 amino acids. CDR1 is SGHRS and CDR2 is YFSETQ in the germline V gene. Trimming at V came to 4 bases and at J to 2 bases, leaving 6 bases not matched to a gene. For the CDR3, the DNA is TGCGCCAGCAGCCCGGCGCGGGGGGTCACAGATACGCAGTATTTT. Translating it yields CASSPARGVTDTQYF.